A selection of T cell receptor beta chains follows, all from one sample in a study of molecular identifiers for immune sequencing clone quantification. TCRdb itself ran the PCR reads through MiXCR, one entry per CDR3 protein. The sample lists 100,000 or so distinct CDR3 sequences, approximately 40% occurring once. Sequencing was carried out using naive CD8+ T cells from blood, with Jurkat cell RNA spiked in. Receptors originate from a human donor in good health. Some libraries in this study had Jurkat cell RNA spiked in. The CDR3 runs from the conserved cysteine through the conserved F or W.

>TRBV2|TRBJ2-1
CASRQANNEQFF
>TRBV28|TRBJ2-7
CASTTTGAVSSYEQYF
>TRBV5-3|-
CASSFRGEDTQHF
>TRBV4-3|TRBJ1-1
CASSQDVAGLNTEAFF
>TRBV28|TRBJ1-2
CASSLAQTGLGYTF
>TRBV29-1|TRBJ2-7
CSVVLAGVEQYF
>TRBV7-6|TRBJ2-5
CASSFGTGGAGETQYF
>TRBV29-1|TRBJ2-5
CSVEEGAEKTQYF
>TRBV19|TRBJ1-5
CASSINARGNQPQHF
>TRBV5-6|TRBJ2-7
CASSATPGTSSYEQYF
>TRBV11-2|TRBJ2-2
CASSLLLAGLTGELFF
>TRBV7-2|TRBJ1-6
CASSLEGAVSYNSPLHF
>TRBV28|TRBJ2-3
CASRKHSTDTQYF
>TRBV4-3|TRBJ2-1
CASSQDLGGQGRDEQFF
>TRBV5-6|TRBJ2-5
CASSFGQGATQYF
>TRBV28|TRBJ2-7
CASLPTGRAYEQYF
>TRBV19|TRBJ2-2
CASSTGTFNYRELVF
>TRBV13|TRBJ2-2
CASRPEIPTGELSF
>TRBV11-2|TRBJ2-5
CASSFTQETQYF
>TRBV5-1|TRBJ2-7
CASSLDRGIPLGQYF
>TRBV2|TRBJ2-3
CASSDVAAAGLAGADTQYF
>TRBV7-2|TRBJ1-6
CASSVRDSRAGSPLHF
>TRBV27|TRBJ1-5
CASSFGYPPCNQPQHF
>TRBV11-2|TRBJ2-6
CASSLFPGFSGANVLTF
>TRBV9|TRBJ2-3
CASSVSSARSTDTQYF
>TRBV4-1|TRBJ2-1
CASSQGGHLSYNEQFF
>TRBV23-1|TRBJ1-5
CARVDRVVQPQHF
>TRBV9|TRBJ1-5
CASSVWDTDNQPQHF
>TRBV7-8|TRBJ2-6
CASSRDRAGANVLTF
>TRBV9|TRBJ2-7
CASSPRTGPEQYF
>TRBV5-1|TRBJ2-7
CASRRDRGNYEQYF
>TRBV11-1|TRBJ1-5
CASSLSGGQPQHF
>TRBV6-6|TRBJ2-7
CASSYFGTSSDEQYF
>TRBV28|TRBJ1-6
CASSFGSTNSPLHF
>TRBV28|TRBJ1-5
CASRRRRLHGGQPQHF
>TRBV4-3|TRBJ1-1
CASSQVSGNAEAFF